This TCR beta chain originates from a study of blood T cell repertoires in COVID-19. Looked up from germline, CDR1 is SGHAT and CDR2 is FQNNGV. The CDR3 is made up of 15 amino acids. The V end was cut by 1 base, the J end by 5 bases, with 9 bases between. TCRdb keeps only in-frame clones here, not all; method: immunoSEQ multiplex PCR. In the table there are roughly 69,000 clones, 85% to 90% of which are singletons. The receptor was isolated from a man aged 50-59 years with active COVID-19. The chain joins TRBV11-2 to TRBJ1-6; D is possibly TRBD1 (5 bases). Sequencing was done on a sample of peripheral blood. CDR3 in DNA: TGTGCCAGCAGCTTAGTAGCAGGGAATAATTCACCCCTCCACTTT. It is translated as CASSLVAGNNSPLHF.